This TCR beta chain was documented in a study of T cell responses to AZD1222 COVID-19 vaccine. Study at large: Samples with a second dose at about 4 or about 12 weeks were pooled together. Overall study findings and caveats: Two AZD1222 administrations were followed by greater Spike-specific TCR breadth and depth. Repertoires in all cases were sampled only once the peak T cell response had passed.

The method was immunoSEQ multiplex PCR; TCRdb's version includes in-frame clones alone and lacks a portion of them. This table has more than 140,000 clones, around 90% appearing once. Comments on this clone: What it binds is unknown.

V was shortened by 7 bases and J by 1 base, with 10 bases between the two germline ends. This CDR3 has 13 amino acids. The TCR originated in an adult in good health. Sequenced here: peripheral blood, sampled on day 0 of AZD1222 vaccination. The J gene is TRBJ1-1, the V gene TRBV12-3 or TRBV12-4; D is unclear. CDR3 amino acids: CASMTRENTEAFF. The CDR3 nucleotides read TGTGCCAGCATGACTCGAGAGAACACTGAAGCTTTCTTT.